This T cell receptor beta chain derives from a study of early T cells in non-severe SARS-CoV-2 infection. The wider study: Investigators sequenced bulk RNA drawn from unsorted whole blood, and chains remained unpaired. General observations from the study: VDJdb matching, biased toward anti-spike CD8 responses, missed private and CD4 specificities.

Individual cDNA molecules received unique molecular identifiers. Each CDR3 protein is one row after TCRdb ran MiXCR on the 5' RACE reads. The data hold about 19,000 distinct CDR3 sequences, with around 4.4% observed a single time. In its sample, this clonotype was seen many times. As yet, its antigen is unknown. The length of the CDR3 is 15 residues. The germline V gene encodes CDR1 SGHKS and CDR2 YYEKEE (reference sequence). V lost 4 bases to trimming and J lost 1 base, with 12 bases between them. This TCR was sampled from an adult who was a healthcare worker with PCR-confirmed SARS-CoV-2 infection or an uninfected control (not recorded which). This chain links TRBV5-5 with TRBJ2-1; tentative D call: TRBD1 (6 bases). The sample was whole blood. In DNA form, the CDR3 reads TGTGCCAGCAGCCAGGGGACGGGATCCTACAATGAGCAGTTCTTC. This codes for CASSQGTGSYNEQFF.